The next 13 T cell receptor beta chains were all read from a single sample in a study of STAT5B mutations in CD4+ large granular lymphocyte leukemia. Data came from immunoSEQ multiplex PCR; TCRdb stores just in-frame clones and leaves some out. The table includes roughly 21,000 clones, 65% to 80% detected once. Sequencing input: CD4+ T cells from blood buffy coats. Receptors originate from a human donor in good health.

The rearrangement joins TRBV15 to TRBJ2-1, with D tentatively TRBD1 (6 bases). In germline, CDR1 is LNHNV, CDR2 YYDKDF (reference sequence). The CDR3 extends over 16 amino acids. The V and J ends lost 2 bases and 3 bases respectively, with 14 bases between them. In nucleotides, the CDR3 is TGTGCCACCAGCAGATCAGTAGGGGGTAACTACAATGAGCAGTTCTTC. Its translation is CATSRSVGGNYNEQFF.

The gene calls are TRBV15 and TRBJ1-2; D remains ambiguous. The CDR3 totals 13 residues. Trimming cost V 4 bases and J 4 bases, with 10 bases left between them. The germline V gene has CDR1 LNHNV and CDR2 YYDKDF (reference sequence). CDR3 in amino acids: CATSNGYGYGYTF. CDR3 in DNA: TGTGCCACCAGCAACGGGTACGGCTATGGCTACACCTTC.

This clone has more than one count but fewer than ten. The rearrangement joins TRBV6-5 to TRBJ1-2, with D possibly TRBD1 on 5 matching bases. The ends were cut back, 5 bases at V and 3 bases at J, with 16 bases in the middle. The CDR3 covers 15 residues. The V gene's germline CDR1 is MNHEY and CDR2 SVGAGI. This CDR3 is CASSPQGLGDYGYTF. CDR3 sequence (DNA): TGTGCCAGCAGTCCGCAGGGCCTCGGGGACTATGGCTACACCTTC.

Remarks on this clone: A read error may explain this, as a much larger clone is one base away. The V gene is TRBV7-9, the J gene TRBJ1-1, with D perhaps matching TRBD1 (5 bases). This CDR3 has 13 amino acids. CDR1 and CDR2 (germline): SEHNR, FQNEAQ (reference sequence). Trimming removed 3 bases at V and 3 bases at J, with 8 bases between. This CDR3 is CASSFQGDTEAFF. Here the CDR3 DNA reads TGTGCCAGCAGCTTTCAGGGTGACACTGAAGCTTTCTTT. Drawing the rest from reference TRBV7-9 and TRBJ1-1, the complete variable domain is DTGVSQNPRHKITKRGQNVTFRCDPISEHNRLYWYRQTLGQGPEFLTYFQNEAQLEKSRLLSDRFSAERPKGSFSTLEIQRTEQGDSAMYLCASSFQGDTEAFFGQGTRLTVV.

This rearrangement joins TRBV27 to TRBJ2-2, with TRBD2 matching over 11 bases. CDR3 length: 16 residues. Germline CDR1 and CDR2: MNHEY and SMNVEV (reference sequence). The V gene end was trimmed by 5 bases and the J gene end by 4 bases; junction bases not matched to a gene: 6. The CDR3 region has the DNA TGTGCCAGCAGTCGGAGGACTAGCGGGTCCACCGGGGAGCTGTTTTTT. Translated: CASSRRTSGSTGELFF.

The chain carries TRBV2 and TRBJ2-7, with a weak D call TRBD1 (6 bases). V was pared by 3 bases and J by 5 bases, with 14 bases between. This CDR3 contains 14 residues. Germline V lookup: CDR1 SNHLY, CDR2 FYNNEI. This chain's CDR3 is CASSDLVQGHEQYF. CDR3 coding DNA: TGTGCCAGCAGTGACCTCGTACAGGGCCACGAGCAGTACTTC.

This chain connects TRBV6-5 to TRBJ2-2; D unclear. The CDR3 has 14 residues. V lost 7 bases to trimming and J lost 2 bases, with 11 bases between them. Germline assignment: CDR1 MNHEY and CDR2 SVGAGI. For the CDR3, the DNA is TGTGCCAGCAAAAAGTTAAGAAACACCGGGGAGCTGTTTTTT. It translates to CASKKLRNTGELFF.

The chain recombines TRBV25-1 with TRBJ2-2; tentatively, D is TRBD2 (6 bases). V was shortened by 1 base and J by 7 bases, with 13 bases between the two germline ends. The CDR3 spans 15 residues. Germline-derived CDR1 and CDR2 are MGHDK and SYGVNS. The CDR3 nucleotides are TGTGCCAGCAGTGAATGGGGAGGTACAAGCGGGGAGCTGTTTTTT. Encoded protein: CASSEWGGTSGELFF.

The chain recombines TRBV12-2 with TRBJ2-7; whether TRBD2, the table's D call, matches the DNA was not checked. TRBV12-2 is a pseudogene segment. The CDR3 contains 12 residues. The CDR3 DNA reads TGTGCAAGTCGCCCGGACTTATACGAGCAGTACTTC. Encoded protein: CASRPDLYEQYF.

This chain connects TRBV27 to TRBJ2-7; weak D call: TRBD2 (6 bases). V was cut by 3 bases and J by 3 bases, with 15 bases left in between. The CDR3 is made up of 15 amino acids. Per germline, CDR1 MNHEY and CDR2 SMNVEV (reference sequence). The CDR3 DNA reads TGTGCCAGCAGTTTGTCCCGGGGGACCCACTACGAGCAGTACTTC. It is translated as CASSLSRGTHYEQYF.

The chain recombines TRBV28 with TRBJ2-3, with D unclear. This CDR3 is built from 13 residues. The V end lost 8 bases, the J end lost 3 bases, and 12 bases lay between the germline ends. Germline CDR1 reads MDHEN; CDR2 reads SYDVKM. The CDR3 here is CASLQDGTDTQYF. The CDR3 coding sequence is TGTGCCAGCCTTCAAGACGGTACAGATACGCAGTATTTT.

In this sample, this clone turned up a few times. The chain combines TRBV6-5 with TRBJ1-1, with 7 bases lining up with TRBD1. The CDR3 spans 15 residues. Germline V lookup: CDR1 MNHEY, CDR2 SVGAGI. The ends lost 0 bases at V and 5 bases at J; junction bases unmatched: 6. CDR3 sequence reads: CASSYSRGEGTEAFF. The CDR3 DNA follows: TGTGCCAGCAGTTACTCCAGGGGGGAGGGGACTGAAGCTTTCTTT.

This sequence joins TRBV10-3 and TRBJ2-4; 11 nucleotides align to TRBD2. V was pared by 8 bases and J by 0 bases, with 6 bases of the junction left unmatched. The CDR3 length is 16 residues. CDR1 and CDR2 from the germline V gene are ENHRY and SYGVKD. CDR3 sequence: CAISASGGIAKNIQYF. In nucleotides, the CDR3 is TGTGCCATCTCTGCTAGCGGGGGGATAGCCAAAAACATTCAGTACTTC.